What follows describes a single T cell receptor (beta chain). These data belong to a study of blood T cell repertoires in COVID-19. Sequencing was performed with immunoSEQ multiplex PCR; in TCRdb, only in-frame clones are kept and a portion is missing. The sample carries roughly 410,000 clones, approximately 90% recorded once. The receptor comes from a woman aged 40-49 years with COVID-19, enrolled during active disease. The sequencing input was peripheral blood.

The CDR3 spells CASGSDRVEIGEKLFF. The CDR3 nucleotides read TGTGCCAGCGGATCTGACAGGGTAGAAATTGGAGAAAAACTGTTTTTT. This rearrangement joins TRBV25-1 to TRBJ1-4; TRBD1 matches 7 bases. Germline CDR1 MGHDK, CDR2 SYGVNS. The CDR3 length is 16 residues. J gave up 8 bases and V 8 bases, and 17 bases lay outside the gene matches.